This T cell receptor beta chain was recorded in a study of identical twins. Trimming took 1 base from V and 1 from J; bases not matched to a gene: 3. This CDR3 region has 16 residues. Germline V gene lookup returns CDR1 MGHRA and CDR2 YSYEKL. Overall study results and limits: Weaker excess sharing between twins was seen in beta out-of-frame sequences.

TCRdb reanalysed the 5' RACE reads using MiXCR and keeps one entry per CDR3 protein. The repertoire holds about 240,000 distinct CDR3 sequences, with roughly 10% as singletons. This clonotype was counted ten times or more. Its target is not known. The sample consisted of memory T cells sorted from blood. The V gene is TRBV4-1, the J gene TRBJ2-5; 10 nucleotides agree with TRBD2. This sequence was found in a man between 50 and 59 years old in good health. The CDR3 loop is CASSQVVAGGQETQYF. DNA for the CDR3: TGCGCCAGCAGCCAAGTGGTAGCGGGGGGCCAAGAGACCCAGTACTTC.